Sequencing of this T cell receptor beta chain was carried out in a study of CD8 T cells in Susac syndrome. This clonotype appeared once. RNA was extracted with the RNeasy kit, and a quantity of about 0.5 to 1 ug was reverse transcribed using random hexamers. TCRdb passed the immunoSEQ multiplex PCR reads through MiXCR, listing each CDR3 protein once. The data show approximately 100,000 distinct CDR3 sequences, roughly 95% seen once. CDR3 length: 14 amino acids. Trimming pared 5 bases from V and 2 bases from J, leaving 10 bases between. Sequenced sample: CD4+ T cells from PBMCs. This clonotype originated in a human donor in good health. The J gene is TRBJ1-5, the V gene TRBV12-3 or TRBV12-4; no firm D call. CDR3 sequence: CASSHQVRNQPQHF. In DNA, the CDR3 is TGTGCCAGCAGTCATCAAGTGCGCAATCAGCCCCAGCATTTT.